Presented here are 17 T cell receptor beta chains from one specimen sequenced in a study of graft-versus-host responses after intestinal transplantation. No antigen has been identified for these receptors. The data were produced by immunoSEQ multiplex PCR, yet TCRdb's version contains in-frame clones alone and is incomplete. The sample holds around 45,000 clones; nearly 95% are singletons and the top ten take 2% to 2.5%. The sequences come from unstimulated CD4+ T cells sorted from spleen or lymph node cells, collected before transplant. The receptor set was obtained from a human donor who was the organ donor for an intestinal transplant.

The CDR3 nucleotides read TGCAGCACCCGGGACAGGGCCGCCAAAAACATTCAGTACTTC. Encoded protein: CSTRDRAAKNIQYF. J is TRBJ2-4 and V is TRBV29-1, with 9 bases aligning to TRBD1. V lost 8 bases, J lost 1 base, and 6 bases stayed unmatched. The CDR3 runs 14 residues. Germline V gene lookup returns CDR1 SQVTM and CDR2 ANQGSEA.

The V gene is TRBV2, the J gene TRBJ2-7; the D call may be TRBD1 or TRBD2 (5 bases each). This CDR3 is built from 13 residues. CDR1 and CDR2 from the germline V gene are SNHLY and FYNNEI. Trimming took off 8 bases at V and 4 bases at J, with 15 bases between the two ends. The CDR3: CASLGQRRYEQYF. The DNA for the CDR3 is TGTGCCAGCTTAGGACAAAGGAGGTACGAGCAGTACTTC.

V gene TRBV5-6 combines with J gene TRBJ1-6, with 7 bases lining up with TRBD1. J gave up 2 bases and V 5 bases, and 7 bases lay outside the gene matches. The CDR3 runs 16 residues. CDR1 and CDR2 from the germline V gene are SGHDT and YYEEEE. The CDR3 here is CASSSRQGPYNSPLHF. The CDR3 DNA is TGTGCCAGCAGTTCCAGACAGGGCCCCTATAATTCACCCCTCCACTTT.

The chain employs TRBV28 and TRBJ1-5; 10 nucleotides agree with TRBD1. Trimming took 2 bases from V and 0 from J; bases not matched to a gene: 7. Germline CDR1 reads MDHEN; CDR2 reads SYDVKM. The CDR3 is 18 amino acids. Here the CDR3 DNA reads TGTGCCAGCAGTTTAGGGGGTTGGGACAGGGGTAGCAATCAGCCCCAGCATTTT. This codes for CASSLGGWDRGSNQPQHF.

The chain combines TRBV28 with TRBJ2-7, with no clear D. The CDR3 runs to 14 residues. Deletions cut 3 bases from V and 0 bases from J, with 9 bases between. Germline loops: CDR1 MDHEN, CDR2 SYDVKM. DNA of the CDR3: TGTGCCAGCAGTTTCCGACCCTACTCCTACGAGCAGTACTTC. Protein sequence: CASSFRPYSYEQYF.

The genes are TRBV5-6 and TRBJ2-7; D might be TRBD1 (6 bases). Trimming removed 3 bases at V and 0 bases at J, with 22 bases between. This CDR3 spans 18 amino acids. The germline V gene encodes CDR1 SGHDT and CDR2 YYEEEE. The CDR3 loop is CASSWGIIYRVGSYEQYF. The DNA of the CDR3 is TGTGCCAGCAGCTGGGGGATTATCTACAGGGTTGGCTCCTACGAGCAGTACTTC.

CDR3 in amino acids: CASSLGTGGYEQYF. The CDR3 coding sequence is TGCGCCAGCAGCTTGGGGACAGGGGGCTACGAGCAGTACTTC. V gene TRBV5-1 combines with J gene TRBJ2-7; 10 positions agree with TRBD1. Germline CDR1 SGHRS, CDR2 YFSETQ. V lost 0 bases to trimming and J lost 3 bases; unmatched junction nucleotides: 0. The CDR3 length is 14 residues.

V gene TRBV29-1 combines with J gene TRBJ2-1; 9 bases fit TRBD1. With 7 bases clipped from V and 5 bases from J, the junction kept 3 bases outside the gene matches. The CDR3 runs 12 residues. Germline CDR1 is SQVTM and CDR2 is ANQGSEA. The CDR3 coding sequence is TGCAGCGCTGGACAGGGGCACAATGAGCAGTTCTTC. Protein product: CSAGQGHNEQFF.

CDR3 sequence reads: CASIRDRGYGYTF. In nucleotides, the CDR3 is TGTGCCAGCATACGGGACAGGGGTTATGGCTACACCTTC. The rearrangement joins TRBV27 to TRBJ1-2; 10 positions match TRBD1. J was trimmed by 5 bases and V by 7 bases; bases with no gene match: 4. CDR1 and CDR2 (germline): MNHEY, SMNVEV (reference sequence). This CDR3 region has 13 residues.

This rearrangement joins TRBV4-1 to TRBJ2-1; D may match TRBD1 or TRBD2 (5 bases each). Germline assignment: CDR1 MGHRA and CDR2 YSYEKL. Trimming cost V 0 bases and J 8 bases, with 8 bases left between them. There are 13 residues in the CDR3. The CDR3, as DNA: TGCGCCAGCAGCCAAGACCGAGGGGATGAGCAGTTCTTC. It is translated as CASSQDRGDEQFF.

J is TRBJ2-3 and V is TRBV7-9; D is perhaps TRBD1 (5 bases). V dropped 0 bases and J dropped 1 base, with 8 bases sitting between them. This CDR3 contains 15 residues. Germline-derived CDR1 and CDR2 are SEHNR and FQNEAQ (reference sequence). The DNA for the CDR3 is TGTGCCAGCAGCTTAGCCTTACAGGGCACAGATACGCAGTATTTT. Protein sequence: CASSLALQGTDTQYF.

The J gene is TRBJ1-5, the V gene TRBV7-3; unclear D gene. The V gene lost 5 bases and the J gene lost 3 bases, with 5 bases spanning the gap. Germline CDR1 SGHTA, CDR2 FQGTGA. The CDR3 has 12 amino acids. The chain's CDR3 is CASSPNNQPQHF. In DNA form, the CDR3 reads TGTGCCAGCAGCCCTAACAATCAGCCCCAGCATTTT.

This clone was recorded once. This chain links TRBV11-2 with TRBJ2-1; no clear D. Germline V lookup: CDR1 SGHAT, CDR2 FQNNGV. The CDR3 is 15 amino acids. V was shortened by 2 bases and J by 0 bases, with 8 bases between the two germline ends. DNA of the CDR3: TGTGCCAGCAGCTTACTTCGGAGCTCCTACAATGAGCAGTTCTTC. Translating it yields CASSLLRSSYNEQFF.

The chain is built from TRBV4-3 and TRBJ2-5; D is possibly TRBD1 or TRBD2 (5 bases each). The CDR3 has 14 amino acids. Trimming left V 0 bases short and J 9 bases short, with 14 bases between. The germline gives CDR1 LGHNA, CDR2 YSLEER. The chain's CDR3 is CASSQDPSGRSQYF. For the CDR3, the DNA is TGCGCCAGCAGCCAAGACCCCTCGGGGCGGTCCCAGTACTTC.

The V and J genes are TRBV28 and TRBJ2-1; weak D call: TRBD1 (6 bases). This CDR3 has 17 residues. The germline V and J ends were trimmed by 0 bases and 4 bases, with 16 bases remaining between them. The germline V gene encodes CDR1 MDHEN and CDR2 SYDVKM. CDR3 sequence: CASSLWRGSGFYNEQFF. The CDR3 DNA reads as TGTGCCAGCAGTTTATGGAGGGGGAGCGGCTTTTACAATGAGCAGTTCTTC.

J is TRBJ2-7 and V is TRBV21-1; TRBD2 is the table's D call, not checked against the DNA. TRBV21-1 is listed as a pseudogene. The CDR3 loop spans 15 amino acids. The CDR3 loop is CASSPPSGRVDEQYF. DNA of the CDR3: TGTGCCAGCAGCCCCCCCAGCGGGAGGGTTGACGAGCAGTACTTC.

V is TRBV28 and J is TRBJ2-7; 7 nucleotides line up with TRBD1. With V trimmed by 5 bases and J by 2 bases, 15 bases remained unmatched. Germline V gene sequence: CDR1 MDHEN, CDR2 SYDVKM. CDR3 length: 17 amino acids. This CDR3 is CASSLISPTGAPYEQYF. CDR3 DNA sequence: TGTGCCAGCAGTCTAATCTCCCCCACAGGGGCCCCCTACGAGCAGTACTTC. Together with reference TRBV28 and TRBJ2-7, the CDR3 gives the full variable domain: DVKVTQSSRYLVKRTGEKVFLECVQDMDHENMFWYRQDPGLGLRLIYFSYDVKMKEKGDIPEGYSVSREKKERFSLILESASTNQTSMYLCASSLISPTGAPYEQYFGPGTRLTVT.